This T cell receptor (beta chain) was captured by sequencing in a study of shared clonotypes between healthy human individuals (dated by TCRdb to 2018 to 2021). Background for the entire study: Three men and two women, aged 18 to 49 years, made up the cohort. Per donor, three plates each were used for CD4 naive and CD4 memory, two for CD8 naive, and one for CD8 memory. Blood TCR repertoires of a handful of healthy adults were deeply sequenced to estimate repertoire size and the extent of clonotype sharing between individuals. To increase sequencing depth and limit assay-specific biases, different laboratories used diverse techniques to prepare libraries and sequence TCR repertoires. Between about 0.85 and 9.5 billion PBMCs per donor were obtained by leukapheresis. General conclusions and limits of the study: Compared with non-shared clonotypes, the clonotypes found in all four sorted-subset donors had higher generation probabilities. Naive subsets generally had larger estimated clonotype richness than memory subsets. The small number of donors limited the genetic and exposure-history diversity represented. Rarefaction of sorted-subset datasets indicated incomplete sequencing despite the large sequencing depth. Based on pairwise subsampling, the degree of clonotype sharing among donors was expected to be affected by sequencing depth. Sampling was restricted to blood, and TCR repertoires in tissue are likely to differ from TCR repertoires in blood. When a handful of donors were compared, the shared fraction of clonotypes was roughly 5% for naive CD4, 3% to 4% for naive CD8, 2% to 2.5% for memory CD4, and 0.35% to 0.4% for memory CD8.

A note on this clone: It lacks a known antigen. There are no base qualities to consult, and no much larger clone falls within one base.

Using the deep immunoSEQ assay, multiplex PCR amplified TCR CDR3 regions from genomic DNA. Extracted genomic DNA from each cell subset was spread evenly across all wells of several immunoSEQ 96-well plates, with each plate serving as a replicate. Each replicate PCR for sorted subsets received around 200 ng genomic DNA, equal to some 32,000 T cell genomes. Purified libraries were quantified with a Qubit 3.0 fluorometer, sized on a Bioanalyzer 2100, and re-quantified with the KAPA Library Quantification kit. Each immunoSEQ 96-well plate was sequenced on its own single-read 150-cycle Illumina NextSeq 550 flow cell. Per the authors' processing: Because only junctional sequences without quality scores were contained in the immunoSEQ output, filtering matching that applied to full-length reads could not be performed. To assign V/J genes and CDR3, sequences were annotated using PyIR, a Python wrapper for IgBLAST v1.9, with IMGT germline references. Reads were removed for weak V/J assignments (E-value above 1e-6), missing CDR3, stop codons, out-of-frame junctions, or ambiguous translated residues. V3J clonotypes were defined by identical inferred V gene, J gene, and CDR3 amino acid sequence. The percentage overlap between two repertoires was calculated by dividing the number of shared unique clonotypes by the size of the smaller repertoire. Three approaches were used to assess repertoire richness: RTK rarefaction, the Chao1 estimator, and Recon v2.1 estimates of unobserved clonotypes. For all TCRbeta clonotypes obtained by the gDNA method from several donors, generation probabilities were computed with OLGA. TCRdb re-hosts the immuneACCESS table, in-frame sequences only. Its copies lack some clones; in the studies checked, an unresolved V gene accounts for under half of them, and the cause for the rest is not known. Clone size and V and J calls were adopted from that table, with D and trimming inferred from the DNA. The sample table shows around 1.1 million clones, and approximately 80% are seen once. The biggest ten clones account for around 0.61% of the sample.

V loses 6 bases, J loses 6 bases, and the germline ends lie 12 bases apart. Its CDR3 holds 12 amino acids, cysteine through phenylalanine. Only the CDR3 region is kept as DNA, spanning 36 bases read in frame from base 1. CDR1 and CDR2 are drawn from the germline V gene: SNHLY, FYNNEI. The donors were healthy, HIV-negative adults who had no recently reported acute infections or vaccinations. Only Caucasian adults living in Nashville, Tennessee, USA were represented among the donors. Magnetic negative selection was used to enrich CD4+ T cells, after which naive cells were positively selected on CD45RA and the negative fraction became the memory subset. Blood was obtained by leukapheresis, after which PBMCs were separated by Ficoll-Histopaque density gradient centrifugation and cryopreserved in liquid nitrogen vapor phase. Purity and quantity of every magnetically sorted T cell population were checked by analytical flow cytometry. Genomic DNA was isolated from every sorted fraction and measured by UV absorbance on a Nanodrop 2000c.

The sample taken for sequencing was memory CD4+ T cells from PBMCs. The meaning of the sample's cell subset or site label: CD45RA-negative fraction. This chain joins TRBV2 to TRBJ2-7; the D gene remains uncertain. The sequence was collected from a young man in good health. Some clones in this sample may be carry-over from other donors' samples. The CDR3 amino acid sequence is: CASSPYWSEQYF. The nucleotide sequence reads TGTGCCAGCAGCCCTTATTGGTCCGAGCAGTACTTC.